A single sample gave rise to the 14 T cell receptor beta chains below, sequenced in a study of blood T cell repertoires in COVID-19. Only in-frame clones appear in the TCRdb table, and some are missing; sequencing was by immunoSEQ multiplex PCR. This table has fewer than 150,000 clones, just under 90% appearing once. The source material was peripheral blood. These receptors all stem from a woman of 80 years or more with acute or convalescent COVID-19.

In this sample, this clone turned up a few times. V usage is TRBV19 and J usage is TRBJ1-6; D unresolved. Germline loops: CDR1 LNHDA, CDR2 SQIVND (reference sequence). The CDR3 totals 15 residues. V gave up 0 bases and J gave up 3 bases, with 6 bases separating them. The CDR3, as DNA: TGTGCCAGTAGTATAGACGGGGACTATAATTCACCCCTCCACTTT. Protein product: CASSIDGDYNSPLHF. Drawing the rest from reference TRBV19 and TRBJ1-6, the complete variable domain is DGGITQSPKYLFRKEGQNVTLSCEQNLNHDAMYWYRQDPGQGLRLIYYSQIVNDFQKGDIAEGYSVSREKKESFPLTVTSAQKNPTAFYLCASSIDGDYNSPLHFGNGTRLTVT.

This clone was detected only a few times. Other DNA sequences in this specimen translate into the identical CDR3. The chain couples TRBV5-1 to TRBJ2-5, with 8 bases matching TRBD2. V was clipped by 4 bases and J by 4 bases; unmatched bases: 3. CDR1 SGHRS and CDR2 YFSETQ come from the germline V gene. The CDR3 runs 13 residues. The CDR3 sequence: CASSGTSGETQYF. The CDR3 nucleotides are TGCGCCAGCAGCGGCACTAGCGGAGAGACCCAGTACTTC.

The V gene is TRBV28, the J gene TRBJ1-2; TRBD1 might be the D (6 bases). The V end lost 5 bases, the J end lost 10 bases, and 20 bases lay between the germline ends. This CDR3 has 14 amino acids. Germline assignment: CDR1 MDHEN and CDR2 SYDVKM. The CDR3 loop is CASSRNPGPGHYTF. The CDR3 coding sequence is TGTGCCAGCAGTCGAAACCCAGGCCCGGGACACTACACCTTC.

This clone showed up just once. CDR3 sequence: CASSQDLGRARSGANVLTF. The CDR3 DNA reads TGTGCCAGCAGCCAAGATTTGGGCAGGGCCCGCTCTGGGGCCAACGTCCTGACTTTC. The V and J genes are TRBV3-1 (or the pseudogene TRBV3-2) and TRBJ2-6; D possibly corresponds to TRBD1 (5 bases). Trimming left V 0 bases short and J 0 bases short, with 15 bases between. CDR1 LGHDT and CDR2 YNNKEL come from the germline V gene (reference sequence). This CDR3 comprises 19 residues.

V is TRBV5-1 and J is TRBJ1-1; 8 bases are shared with TRBD1. The CDR3 is 15 amino acids. Trimming at V came to 2 bases and at J to 1 base, leaving 4 bases not matched to a gene. Germline V gives CDR1 SGHRS, CDR2 YFSETQ. CDR3 region: CASSFQGAQNTEAFF. The DNA of the CDR3 is TGCGCCAGCAGCTTTCAGGGGGCCCAGAACACTGAAGCTTTCTTT. Filled out from reference TRBV5-1 and TRBJ1-1, the complete variable domain reads KAGVTQTPRYLIKTRGQQVTLSCSPISGHRSVSWYQQTPGQGLQFLFEYFSETQRNKGNFPGRFSGRQFSNSRSEMNVSTLELGDSALYLCASSFQGAQNTEAFFGQGTRLTVV.

This rearrangement joins TRBV6-1 to TRBJ2-5, with 12 nucleotides matching TRBD2. This CDR3 is built from 18 residues. Trimming took 3 bases from V and 0 from J; bases not matched to a gene: 8. The germline V gene has CDR1 MNHNS and CDR2 SASEGT. The chain's CDR3 is CASSDGRTSGGYQETQYF. The CDR3 region has the DNA TGTGCCAGCAGTGATGGGAGAACTAGCGGGGGGTACCAAGAGACCCAGTACTTC.

The J gene is TRBJ1-1, the V gene TRBV7-9, with D maybe TRBD1 (6 bases). Trimming left V 2 bases short and J 1 base short, with 8 bases between. The germline gives CDR1 SEHNR, CDR2 FQNEAQ (reference sequence). CDR3 length: 14 residues. The CDR3 nucleotides read TGTGCCAGCAGCTTAACAGGGAAGAACACTGAAGCTTTCTTT. Protein sequence: CASSLTGKNTEAFF.

This chain's CDR3 is CASTEDRGLYGYTF. Written as DNA, the CDR3 is TGTGCCAGCACCGAGGACAGGGGGCTCTATGGCTACACCTTC. The V and J genes are TRBV6-5 and TRBJ1-2; 11 bases map to TRBD1. The trim removed 7 bases at V and 4 bases at J, leaving 5 bases unmatched. This CDR3 region has 14 residues. Germline CDR1 is MNHEY and CDR2 is SVGAGI.

This clone has just one count. This sequence joins TRBV7-9 and TRBJ1-6; possibly TRBD1 for D (6 bases). This CDR3 region has 16 residues. V was trimmed by 3 bases and J by 9 bases, leaving 18 bases between them. Germline loops: CDR1 SEHNR, CDR2 FQNEAQ (reference sequence). The CDR3: CASSLGAGQGISPLHF. CDR3 sequence (DNA): TGTGCCAGCAGCTTGGGGGCTGGCCAGGGGATTTCACCCCTCCACTTT.

The genes are TRBV4-1 and TRBJ1-3; 10 nucleotides match TRBD1. The CDR3 sequence is 16 residues long. The germline CDR1 and CDR2 sequences are MGHRA and YSYEKL. The trim removed 2 bases at V and 4 bases at J, leaving 5 bases unmatched. The CDR3 nucleotides read TGCGCCAGCAGCCAATCGGGACAGGGGACGGGAAACACCATATATTTT. It encodes CASSQSGQGTGNTIYF.

As to this clone: One end of the junction varies from germline; a read error may be responsible. The rearrangement links TRBV4-2 to TRBJ2-4; 15 bases are shared with TRBD2. The CDR3 spans 15 residues. Looked up from germline, CDR1 is LGHNA and CDR2 is YNFKEQ. CDR3 sequence reads: CASSLGLAGGPEAHF. The CDR3 nucleotides read TGTGCCAGCAGCCTGGGACTAGCGGGGGGCCCGGAGGCCCACTTC.

The chain is built from TRBV5-1 and TRBJ2-3; 12 positions match TRBD2. This CDR3 spans 16 amino acids. Looked up from germline, CDR1 is SGHRS and CDR2 is YFSETQ. Trimming cost V 5 bases and J 3 bases; bases outside gene matches: 7. The CDR3 DNA reads as TGCGCCAGCAGTTTAGGACTAGCGGGGTATACAGATACGCAGTATTTT. As protein: CASSLGLAGYTDTQYF.

This clone has only one observation. V gene TRBV5-1 combines with J gene TRBJ1-2; unclear D gene. The V gene's germline CDR1 is SGHRS and CDR2 YFSETQ. Deletions cut 1 base from V and 4 bases from J, with 11 bases between. CDR3 size: 14 residues. The CDR3 loop is CASSLQVAGYGYTF. DNA for the CDR3: TGCGCCAGCAGCTTGCAGGTGGCGGGCTATGGCTACACCTTC.

V and J are TRBV7-3 and TRBJ1-3; unclear D gene. The V end lost 0 bases, the J end lost 0 bases, and 9 bases lay between the germline ends. Germline V gene data show CDR1 as SGHTA and CDR2 as FQGTGA. CDR3 length: 16 residues. This chain's CDR3 is CASSLTPPFSGNTIYF. CDR3 bases: TGTGCCAGCAGCTTAACCCCCCCGTTCTCTGGAAACACCATATATTTT.